This T cell receptor beta chain was captured in a study of blood T cell repertoires in COVID-19. Study details: The United States, Italy and Spain were the sources of the acute and convalescent COVID-19 samples. PBMCs, B-cell-depleted T cells, or T cells provided the cDNA or gDNA that made up the material.

Produced via immunoSEQ multiplex PCR; TCRdb's table is partial and in-frame only. The repertoire holds approximately 170,000 clones, around 86% seen once, with more than 7.5% in the top ten. Germline lookup yields CDR1 LGHNA and CDR2 YSLEER. The CDR3 has 15 residues. V shed 0 bases, J shed 4 bases, and the junction held 6 bases outside the gene matches. This clone was observed once. Sample: peripheral blood. V gene TRBV4-3 combines with J gene TRBJ2-7; 7 bases are a match to TRBD1. The receptor was derived from a man aged 45 to 65 with active or convalescent COVID-19. CDR3 nucleotide sequence: TGCGCCAGCAGCCAAGAACAGGGGCTTGGTTACGAGCAGTACTTC. Translation gives CASSQEQGLGYEQYF.